A selection of T cell receptor beta chains follows, all from one sample in a study of OX40 agonist ivuxolimab in advanced cancers. TCRdb keeps only in-frame clones here, not all; method: immunoSEQ multiplex PCR. The top ten clones hold roughly 0.53% of a sample with 100,000 or so clones, roughly 90% of them seen once. Sequencing used CD4+ or CD8+ T cells sorted from blood, obtained in a trial of the OX40 agonist ivuxolimab. All receptors come from an adult with an advanced solid tumor such as melanoma, head and neck, liver or kidney cancer. The CDR3 runs from the conserved cysteine through the conserved F or W. Fields, in order: J gene, D gene, CDR3 length, V gene, CDR3 protein. A D gene is named only where the DNA matches it firmly.

J gene: TRBJ2-2; D gene: TRBD2; CDR3 length: 16; V gene: TRBV11-3; CDR3 protein: CASSPRTSGNTGELFF
J gene: TRBJ2-1; D gene: TRBD2; CDR3 length: 15; V gene: TRBV9; CDR3 protein: CASSASGTSGNEQFF
J gene: TRBJ1-5; D gene: -; CDR3 length: 14; V gene: TRBV6-5; CDR3 protein: CASSRTVGNQPQHF
J gene: TRBJ2-7; D gene: -; CDR3 length: 17; V gene: TRBV7-2; CDR3 protein: CASSLGGGGGSSYEQYF
J gene: TRBJ1-2; D gene: -; CDR3 length: 13; V gene: TRBV28; CDR3 protein: CASSVGQRRGYTF
J gene: TRBJ1-5; D gene: TRBD1; CDR3 length: 15; V gene: TRBV28; CDR3 protein: CASSELTGSNQPQHF
J gene: TRBJ1-2; D gene: TRBD1; CDR3 length: 16; V gene: TRBV28; CDR3 protein: CASSGQGAGWRVGYTF
J gene: TRBJ2-1; D gene: -; CDR3 length: 15; V gene: TRBV6-5; CDR3 protein: CASSYGGAPYNEQFF
J gene: TRBJ2-4; D gene: -; CDR3 length: 16; V gene: TRBV11-3; CDR3 protein: CASSPKALQGTDIQYF
J gene: TRBJ1-5; D gene: TRBD1; CDR3 length: 18; V gene: TRBV6-1; CDR3 protein: CASSVRTGGTVGNQPQHF
J gene: TRBJ1-1; D gene: TRBD1; CDR3 length: 15; V gene: TRBV2; CDR3 protein: CASSDRQTGDTEAFF
J gene: TRBJ2-5; D gene: -; CDR3 length: 12; V gene: TRBV5-4; CDR3 protein: CASSKQGETQYF
J gene: TRBJ2-1; D gene: TRBD1; CDR3 length: 16; V gene: TRBV28; CDR3 protein: CASSFAGTVSYNEQFF
J gene: TRBJ2-2; D gene: -; CDR3 length: 15; V gene: TRBV7-2; CDR3 protein: CASSLSYRNTGELFF
J gene: TRBJ2-4; D gene: -; CDR3 length: 15; V gene: TRBV28; CDR3 protein: CASSETTQGKNIQYF
J gene: TRBJ2-3; D gene: TRBD2; CDR3 length: 16; V gene: TRBV7-9; CDR3 protein: CASSLLAGLEGDTQYF
J gene: TRBJ2-7; D gene: -; CDR3 length: 14; V gene: TRBV2; CDR3 protein: CASSEGRMADEQYF
J gene: TRBJ2-7; D gene: -; CDR3 length: 12; V gene: TRBV5-4; CDR3 protein: CASSLDRYEQYF
J gene: TRBJ1-2; D gene: -; CDR3 length: 15; V gene: TRBV28; CDR3 protein: CASSSPGHTNYGYTF
J gene: TRBJ2-3; D gene: -; CDR3 length: 17; V gene: TRBV4-1; CDR3 protein: CASSQDRRGLLTDTQYF
J gene: TRBJ1-3; D gene: -; CDR3 length: 13; V gene: TRBV10-1; CDR3 protein: CASRDTAGNTIYF
J gene: TRBJ2-3; D gene: -; CDR3 length: 13; V gene: TRBV28; CDR3 protein: CASRKIRGDTQYF
J gene: TRBJ1-1; D gene: TRBD1; CDR3 length: 16; V gene: TRBV18; CDR3 protein: CASSPGQGRHSTEAFF
J gene: TRBJ2-7; D gene: TRBD2; CDR3 length: 15; V gene: TRBV23-1; CDR3 protein: CASSQIAGGSYEQYF
J gene: TRBJ1-1; D gene: TRBD1; CDR3 length: 13; V gene: TRBV7-3; CDR3 protein: CASSGTGRTEAFF
J gene: TRBJ2-5; D gene: -; CDR3 length: 15; V gene: TRBV28; CDR3 protein: CASSLPGRGLKTQYF
J gene: TRBJ2-3; D gene: -; CDR3 length: 15; V gene: TRBV18; CDR3 protein: CASSPNIGGADTQYF
J gene: TRBJ1-1; D gene: TRBD1; CDR3 length: 16; V gene: TRBV27; CDR3 protein: CASSSPSGGRGTEAFF
J gene: TRBJ2-5; D gene: -; CDR3 length: 13; V gene: TRBV9; CDR3 protein: CASSVAGEETQYF
J gene: TRBJ1-5; D gene: TRBD1; CDR3 length: 14; V gene: TRBV18; CDR3 protein: CASSPTGAAQPQHF
J gene: TRBJ2-1; D gene: -; CDR3 length: 16; V gene: TRBV10-3; CDR3 protein: CAISESWAGPDNEQFF
J gene: TRBJ2-1; D gene: -; CDR3 length: 13; V gene: TRBV9; CDR3 protein: CASSVGTTNEQFF
J gene: TRBJ2-7; D gene: TRBD1; CDR3 length: 15; V gene: TRBV28; CDR3 protein: CASSFRDRHLREQYF
J gene: TRBJ2-1; D gene: TRBD1; CDR3 length: 16; V gene: TRBV5-1; CDR3 protein: CASSSRTGSAYNEQFF
J gene: TRBJ2-5; D gene: -; CDR3 length: 16; V gene: TRBV5-1; CDR3 protein: CASSLEGREGGETQYF